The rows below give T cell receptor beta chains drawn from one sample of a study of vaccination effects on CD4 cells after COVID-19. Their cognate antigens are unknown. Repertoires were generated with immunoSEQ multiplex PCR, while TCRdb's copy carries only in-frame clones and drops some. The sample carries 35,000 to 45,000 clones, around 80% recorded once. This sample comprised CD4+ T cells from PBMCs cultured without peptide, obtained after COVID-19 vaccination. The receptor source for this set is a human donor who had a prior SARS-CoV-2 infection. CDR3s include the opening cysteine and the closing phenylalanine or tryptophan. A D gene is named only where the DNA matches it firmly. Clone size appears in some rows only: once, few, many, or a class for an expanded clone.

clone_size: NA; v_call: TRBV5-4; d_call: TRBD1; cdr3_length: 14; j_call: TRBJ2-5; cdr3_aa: CASSSGQGKETQYF; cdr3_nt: TGTGCCAGCAGCTCGGGACAGGGCAAGGAGACCCAGTACTTC
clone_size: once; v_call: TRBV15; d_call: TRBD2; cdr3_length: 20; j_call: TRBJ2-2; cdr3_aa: CATSRERLAGGYTRSGELFF; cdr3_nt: TGTGCCACCAGCAGAGAGCGGCTAGCGGGAGGGTATACACGGTCCGGGGAGCTGTTTTTT
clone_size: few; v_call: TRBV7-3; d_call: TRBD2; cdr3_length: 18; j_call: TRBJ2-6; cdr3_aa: CASSLSVWGGSGANVLTF; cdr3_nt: TGTGCCAGCAGCTTAAGTGTTTGGGGGGGCTCTGGGGCCAACGTCCTGACTTTC
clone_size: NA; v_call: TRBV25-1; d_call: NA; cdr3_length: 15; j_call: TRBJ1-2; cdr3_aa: CASSEYGRGSYGYTF; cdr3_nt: TGTGCCAGCAGTGAATACGGCAGGGGTAGCTATGGCTACACCTTC
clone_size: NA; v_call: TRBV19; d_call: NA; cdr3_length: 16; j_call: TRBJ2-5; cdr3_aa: CASSIFGRAGQETQYF; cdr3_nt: TGTGCCAGTAGTATTTTCGGCAGGGCAGGCCAAGAGACCCAGTACTTC
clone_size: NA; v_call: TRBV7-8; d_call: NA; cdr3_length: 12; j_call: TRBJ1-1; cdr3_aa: CASSRDITEAFF; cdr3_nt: TGTGCCAGCAGCAGGGACATCACTGAAGCTTTCTTT
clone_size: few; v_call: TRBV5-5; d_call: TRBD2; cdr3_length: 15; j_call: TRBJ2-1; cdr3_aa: CASSLRGGAGNEQFF; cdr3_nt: TGTGCCAGCAGCTTGCGCGGGGGGGCTGGCAATGAGCAGTTCTTC
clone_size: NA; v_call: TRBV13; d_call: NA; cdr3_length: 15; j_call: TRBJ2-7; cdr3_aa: CASSLGRVGSYEQYF; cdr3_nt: TGTGCCAGCAGCTTAGGCCGGGTGGGAAGCTACGAGCAGTACTTC
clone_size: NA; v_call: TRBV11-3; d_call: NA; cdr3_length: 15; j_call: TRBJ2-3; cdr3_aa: CASSLVLRRTDTQYF; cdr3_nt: TGTGCCAGCAGCTTAGTCTTGCGCCGCACAGATACGCAGTATTTT
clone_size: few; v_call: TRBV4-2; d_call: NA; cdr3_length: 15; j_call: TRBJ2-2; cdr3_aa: CASKPKTTNTGELFF; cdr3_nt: TGTGCCAGCAAGCCCAAAACTACAAACACCGGGGAGCTGTTTTTT
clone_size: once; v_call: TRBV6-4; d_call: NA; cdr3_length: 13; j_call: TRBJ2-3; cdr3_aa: CASSGASTDTQYF; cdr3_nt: TGTGCCAGCAGTGGGGCTAGCACAGATACGCAGTATTTT
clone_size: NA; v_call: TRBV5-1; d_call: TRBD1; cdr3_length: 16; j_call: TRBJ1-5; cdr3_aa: CASSLQGIGSNQPQHF; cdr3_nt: TGCGCCAGCAGCTTACAGGGGATCGGCAGCAATCAGCCCCAGCATTTT
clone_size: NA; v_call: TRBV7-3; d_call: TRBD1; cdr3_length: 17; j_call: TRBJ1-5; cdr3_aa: CASSLAQGARGNQPQHF; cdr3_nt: TGTGCCAGCAGCTTAGCACAGGGGGCAAGGGGCAATCAGCCCCAGCATTTT
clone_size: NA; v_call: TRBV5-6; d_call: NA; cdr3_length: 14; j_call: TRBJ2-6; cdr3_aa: CASRGGSGANVLTF; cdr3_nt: TGTGCCAGCAGGGGGGGTTCTGGGGCCAACGTCCTGACTTTC
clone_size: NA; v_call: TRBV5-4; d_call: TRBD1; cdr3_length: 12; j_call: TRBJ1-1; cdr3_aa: CASSAGTAVAFF; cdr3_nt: TGTGCCAGCAGCGCCGGGACAGCGGTTGCTTTTTTT
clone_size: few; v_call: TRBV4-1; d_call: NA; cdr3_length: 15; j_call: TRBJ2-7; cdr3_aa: CASSQVWGAYYEQYF; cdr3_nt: TGCGCCAGCAGCCAAGTATGGGGGGCGTACTACGAGCAGTACTTC
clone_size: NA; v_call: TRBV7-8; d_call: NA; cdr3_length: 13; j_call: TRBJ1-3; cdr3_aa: CASRLQAGNTIYF; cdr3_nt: TGTGCCAGCAGGTTACAGGCTGGAAACACCATATATTTT
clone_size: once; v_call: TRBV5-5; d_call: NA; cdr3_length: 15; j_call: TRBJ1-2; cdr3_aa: CASSLASGSAYSYTF; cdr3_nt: TGTGCCAGCAGCTTGGCCAGCGGTTCAGCATACAGCTACACCTTC
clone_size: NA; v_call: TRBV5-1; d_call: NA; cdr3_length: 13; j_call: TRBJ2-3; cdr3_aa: CASRGTSTDTQYF; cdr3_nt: TGCGCCAGCAGGGGCACTAGCACAGATACGCAGTATTTT
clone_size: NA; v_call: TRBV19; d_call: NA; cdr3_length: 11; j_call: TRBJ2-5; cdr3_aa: CASSAEVVQYF; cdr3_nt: TGTGCCAGTAGTGCCGAGGTTGTCCAGTACTTC
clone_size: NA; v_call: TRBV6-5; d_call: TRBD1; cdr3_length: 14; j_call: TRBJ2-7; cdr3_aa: CASSYSDRGDEQYF; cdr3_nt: TGTGCCAGCAGTTACTCGGACAGGGGCGACGAGCAGTACTTC
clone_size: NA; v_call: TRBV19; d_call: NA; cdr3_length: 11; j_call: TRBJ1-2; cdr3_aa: CASSLGAGYTF; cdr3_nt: TGTGCCAGTAGCCTCGGAGCTGGCTACACCTTC
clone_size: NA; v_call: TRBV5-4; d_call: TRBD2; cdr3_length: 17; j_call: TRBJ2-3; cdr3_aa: CASSQGLAGGITDTQYF; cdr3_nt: TGTGCCAGCAGCCAGGGACTAGCGGGGGGGATCACAGATACGCAGTATTTT
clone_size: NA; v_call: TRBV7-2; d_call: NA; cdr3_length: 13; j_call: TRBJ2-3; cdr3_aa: CASSWGGTDTQYF; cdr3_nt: TGTGCCAGCAGCTGGGGTGGCACAGATACGCAGTATTTT
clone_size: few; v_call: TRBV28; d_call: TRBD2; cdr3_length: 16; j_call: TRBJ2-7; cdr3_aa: CASSLFGTSGSYEQYF; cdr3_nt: TGTGCCAGCAGTTTATTCGGGACTAGTGGTTCCTACGAGCAGTACTTC
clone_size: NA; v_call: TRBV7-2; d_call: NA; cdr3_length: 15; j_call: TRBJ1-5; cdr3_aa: CASSLESGLNQPQHF; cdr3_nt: TGTGCCAGCAGCTTGGAGTCGGGATTGAATCAGCCCCAGCATTTT
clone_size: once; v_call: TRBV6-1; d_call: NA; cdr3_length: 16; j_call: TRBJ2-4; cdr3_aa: CASSDSLGAPPNIQYF; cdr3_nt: TGTGCCAGCAGTGATTCTTTGGGGGCCCCGCCTAACATTCAGTACTTC
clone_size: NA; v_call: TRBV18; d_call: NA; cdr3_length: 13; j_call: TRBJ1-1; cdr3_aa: CASSPRPGAEAFF; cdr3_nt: TGTGCCAGCTCACCGAGACCAGGGGCTGAAGCTTTCTTT
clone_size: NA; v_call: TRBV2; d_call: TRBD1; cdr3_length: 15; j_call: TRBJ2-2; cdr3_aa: CASSGQGADTGELFF; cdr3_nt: TGTGCCAGCAGTGGACAGGGGGCCGACACCGGGGAGCTGTTTTTT
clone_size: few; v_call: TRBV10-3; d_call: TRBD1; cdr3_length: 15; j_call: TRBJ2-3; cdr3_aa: CAISAGTGGPDTQYF; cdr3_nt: TGTGCCATCAGTGCCGGGACAGGGGGTCCAGATACGCAGTATTTT
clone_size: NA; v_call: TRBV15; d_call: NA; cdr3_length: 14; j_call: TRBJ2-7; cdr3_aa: CATLRGELTYEQYF; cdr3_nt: TGTGCCACCCTGAGAGGGGAACTTACCTACGAGCAGTACTTC
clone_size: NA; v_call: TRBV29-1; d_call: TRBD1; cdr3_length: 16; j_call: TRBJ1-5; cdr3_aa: CSVLYRGASSNQPQHF; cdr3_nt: TGCAGCGTGTTGTACAGGGGCGCTAGTAGCAATCAGCCCCAGCATTTT
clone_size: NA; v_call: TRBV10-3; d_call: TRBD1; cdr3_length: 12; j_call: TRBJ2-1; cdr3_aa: CATGTAYNEQFF; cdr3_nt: TGTGCCACTGGGACAGCTTACAATGAGCAGTTCTTC
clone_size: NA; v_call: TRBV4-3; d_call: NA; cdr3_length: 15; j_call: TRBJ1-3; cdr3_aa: CASSQDIREGNTIYF; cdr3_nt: TGCGCCAGCAGCCAAGATATCCGGGAAGGAAACACCATATATTTT
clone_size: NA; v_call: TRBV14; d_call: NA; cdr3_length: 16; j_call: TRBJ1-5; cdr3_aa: CASSQDLGYSNQPQHF; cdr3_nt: TGTGCCAGCAGCCAAGATTTGGGTTATAGCAATCAGCCCCAGCATTTT
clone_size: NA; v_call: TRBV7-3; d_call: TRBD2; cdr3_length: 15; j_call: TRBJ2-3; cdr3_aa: CASSSGTSRTDTQYF; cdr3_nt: TGTGCCAGCAGCTCCGGGACTAGTAGGACAGATACGCAGTATTTT
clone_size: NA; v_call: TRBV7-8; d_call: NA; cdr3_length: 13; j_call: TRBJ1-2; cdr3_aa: CASSTRDNYGYTF; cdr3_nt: TGTGCCAGCAGCACCCGGGACAACTATGGCTACACCTTC
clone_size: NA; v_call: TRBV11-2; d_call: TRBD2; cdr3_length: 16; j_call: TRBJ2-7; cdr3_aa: CASSHKLAGGAYEQYF; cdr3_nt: TGTGCCAGCAGTCATAAATTAGCGGGGGGCGCCTACGAGCAGTACTTC